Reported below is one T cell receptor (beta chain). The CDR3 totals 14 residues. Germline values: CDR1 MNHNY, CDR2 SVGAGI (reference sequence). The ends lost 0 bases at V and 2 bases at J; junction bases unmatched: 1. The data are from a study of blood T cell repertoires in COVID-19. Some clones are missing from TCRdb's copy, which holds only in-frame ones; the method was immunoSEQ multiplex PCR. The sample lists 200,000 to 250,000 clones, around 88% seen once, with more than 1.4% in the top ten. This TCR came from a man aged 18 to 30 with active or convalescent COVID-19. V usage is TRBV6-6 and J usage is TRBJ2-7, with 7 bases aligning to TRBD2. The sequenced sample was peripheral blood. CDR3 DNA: TGTGCCAGCAGTTACTCCGGGACTACCTACGAGCAGTACTTC. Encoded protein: CASSYSGTTYEQYF.